This TCR beta chain was identified in a study of blood T cell repertoires in COVID-19. CDR1 is SGHDT and CDR2 is YYEEEE in the germline V gene. The CDR3 sequence is 15 residues long. The V end was cut by 0 bases, the J end by 9 bases, with 15 bases between. The method was immunoSEQ multiplex PCR; TCRdb's version includes in-frame clones alone and lacks a portion of them. Of 310,000 or so clones listed, 89% are singletons. The TCR sequence derives from a woman aged 40-49 years who had recovered from COVID-19. Sequenced material: PBMCs or T cells enriched from blood (not recorded which). This chain joins TRBV5-6 and TRBJ2-2; possibly TRBD2 for D (5 bases). The CDR3: CASSLASSAPRELFF. In DNA form, the CDR3 reads TGTGCCAGCAGCTTGGCCAGTAGCGCCCCAAGGGAGCTGTTTTTT.